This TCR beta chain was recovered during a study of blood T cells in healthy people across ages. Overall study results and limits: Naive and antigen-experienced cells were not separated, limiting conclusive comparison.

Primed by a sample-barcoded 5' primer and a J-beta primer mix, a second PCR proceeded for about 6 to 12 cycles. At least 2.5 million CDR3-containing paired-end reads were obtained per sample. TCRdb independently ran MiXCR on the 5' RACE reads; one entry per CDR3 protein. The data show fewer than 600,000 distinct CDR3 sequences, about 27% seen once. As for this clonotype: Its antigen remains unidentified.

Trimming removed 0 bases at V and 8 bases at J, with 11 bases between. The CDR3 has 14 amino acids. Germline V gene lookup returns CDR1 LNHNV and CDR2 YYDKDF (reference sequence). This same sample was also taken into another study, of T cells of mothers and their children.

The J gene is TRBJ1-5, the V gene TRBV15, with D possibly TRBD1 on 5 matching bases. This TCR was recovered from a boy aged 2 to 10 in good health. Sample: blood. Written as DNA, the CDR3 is TGTGCCACCAGCAGAGAGGGACTCTTTGAGCCCCAGCATTTT. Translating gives CATSREGLFEPQHF.